Detailed here is one TCR beta chain. Its antigen is not known. This entry is derived from a study of monozygotic twins with inflammatory bowel disease. Study observations and caveats: Twin concordance left repertoire similarity unchanged, with limited power a possible explanation for this lack of difference. IBD patients share fewer clonotypes with other people than healthy twins do, especially with disease activity.

The input for each TCR library was around 3,400 ng of total RNA. A template switching step added UMIs, each with a 6-nucleotide sample barcode. No DNA is given; TCRdb re-called the 5' RACE reads and lists each CDR3 protein once. The sample table sets out fewer than 550,000 distinct CDR3 sequences. Sequencing input: blood. The receptor comes from a human donor with ulcerative colitis or Crohn's disease, or a healthy co-twin of an affected twin (not recorded which).

The CDR3 sequence: CASSQALFGGVNYGYTF. The chain links TRBV4-2 to TRBJ1-2; TCRdb's assignment of TRBD1 cannot be checked, as there is no DNA. This CDR3 has 17 amino acids. Germline assignment: CDR1 LGHNA and CDR2 YNFKEQ.